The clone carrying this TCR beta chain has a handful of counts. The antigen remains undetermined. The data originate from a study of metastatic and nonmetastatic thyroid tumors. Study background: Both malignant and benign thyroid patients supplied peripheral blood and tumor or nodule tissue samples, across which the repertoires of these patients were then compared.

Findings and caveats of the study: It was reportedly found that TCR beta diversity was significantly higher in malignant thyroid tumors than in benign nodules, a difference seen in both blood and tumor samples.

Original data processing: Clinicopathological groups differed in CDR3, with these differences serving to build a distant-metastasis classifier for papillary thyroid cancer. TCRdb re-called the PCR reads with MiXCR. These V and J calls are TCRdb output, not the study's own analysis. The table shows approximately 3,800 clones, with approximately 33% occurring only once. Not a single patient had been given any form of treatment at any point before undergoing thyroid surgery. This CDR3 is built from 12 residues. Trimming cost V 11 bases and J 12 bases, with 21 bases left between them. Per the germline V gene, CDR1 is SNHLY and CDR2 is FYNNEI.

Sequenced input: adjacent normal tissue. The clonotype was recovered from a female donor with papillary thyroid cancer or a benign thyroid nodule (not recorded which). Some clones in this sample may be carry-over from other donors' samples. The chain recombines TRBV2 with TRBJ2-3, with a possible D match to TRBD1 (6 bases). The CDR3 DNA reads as TGTGCCGGTCAGTGGGATGTGGGACACCAGTATTTT. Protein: CAGQWDVGHQYF.